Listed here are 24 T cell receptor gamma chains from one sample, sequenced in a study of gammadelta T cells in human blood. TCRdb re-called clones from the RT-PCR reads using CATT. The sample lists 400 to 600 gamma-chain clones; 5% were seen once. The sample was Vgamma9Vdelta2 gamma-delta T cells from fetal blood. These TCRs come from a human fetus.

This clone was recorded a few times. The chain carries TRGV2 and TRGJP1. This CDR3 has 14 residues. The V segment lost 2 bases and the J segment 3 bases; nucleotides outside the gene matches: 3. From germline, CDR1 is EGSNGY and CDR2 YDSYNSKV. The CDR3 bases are TGTGCCACCTGGGACGTGGCCACTGGTTGGTTCAAGATATTT. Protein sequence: CATWDVATGWFKIF.

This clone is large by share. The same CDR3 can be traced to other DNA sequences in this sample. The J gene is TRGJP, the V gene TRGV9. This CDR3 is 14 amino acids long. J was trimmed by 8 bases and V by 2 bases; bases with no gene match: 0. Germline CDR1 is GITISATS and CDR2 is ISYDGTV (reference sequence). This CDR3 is CALWEELGKKIKVF. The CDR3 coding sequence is TGTGCCTTGTGGGAGGAGTTGGGCAAAAAAATCAAGGTATTT.

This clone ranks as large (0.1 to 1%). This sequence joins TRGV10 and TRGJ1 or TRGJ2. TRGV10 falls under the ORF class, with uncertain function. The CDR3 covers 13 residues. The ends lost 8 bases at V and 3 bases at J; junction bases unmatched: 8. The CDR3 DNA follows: TGTGCTGCGTGGGATTACCTTTATTATAAGAAACTCTTT. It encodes CAAWDYLYYKKLF.

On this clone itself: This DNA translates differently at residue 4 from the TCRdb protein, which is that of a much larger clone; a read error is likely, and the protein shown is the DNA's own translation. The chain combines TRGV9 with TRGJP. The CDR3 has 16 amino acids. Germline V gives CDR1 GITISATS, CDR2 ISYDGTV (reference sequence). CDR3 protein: CALCEVQELGKKIKVF. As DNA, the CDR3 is TGTGCCTTGTGTGAGGTGCAAGAGTTGGGCAAAAAAATCAAGGTATTT.

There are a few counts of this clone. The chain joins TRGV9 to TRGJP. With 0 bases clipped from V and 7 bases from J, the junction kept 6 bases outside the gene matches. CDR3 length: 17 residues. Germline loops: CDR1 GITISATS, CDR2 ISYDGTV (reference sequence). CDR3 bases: TGTGCCTTGTGGGAGGTGCACAGGGAGTTGGGCAAAAAAATCAAGGTATTT. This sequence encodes CALWEVHRELGKKIKVF.

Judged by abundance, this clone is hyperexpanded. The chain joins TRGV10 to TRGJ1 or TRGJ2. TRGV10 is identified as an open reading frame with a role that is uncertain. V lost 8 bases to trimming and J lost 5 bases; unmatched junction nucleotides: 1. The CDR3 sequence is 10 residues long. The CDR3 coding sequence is TGTGCTGCGTGGGATTATAAGAAACTCTTT. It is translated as CAAWDYKKLF.

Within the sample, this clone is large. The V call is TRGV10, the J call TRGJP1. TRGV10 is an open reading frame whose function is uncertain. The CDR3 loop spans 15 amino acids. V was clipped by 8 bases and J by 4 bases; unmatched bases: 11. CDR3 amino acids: CAAWDLKYTGWFKIF. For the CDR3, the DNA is TGTGCTGCGTGGGATCTCAAGTACACTGGTTGGTTCAAGATATTT.

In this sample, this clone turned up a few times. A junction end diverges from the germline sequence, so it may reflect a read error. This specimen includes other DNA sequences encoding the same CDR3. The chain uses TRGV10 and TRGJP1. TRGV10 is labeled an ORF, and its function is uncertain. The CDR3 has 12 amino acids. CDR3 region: CAAWVTGWFKIF. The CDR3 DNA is TGCGCTGCGTGGGTTACTGGTTGGTTCAAGATATTT.

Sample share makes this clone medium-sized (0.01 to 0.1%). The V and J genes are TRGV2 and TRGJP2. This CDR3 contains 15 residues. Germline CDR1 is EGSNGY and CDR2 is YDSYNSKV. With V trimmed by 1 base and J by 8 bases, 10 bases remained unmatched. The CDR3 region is CATWDGVGWDWIKTF. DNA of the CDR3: TGTGCCACCTGGGACGGAGTCGGTTGGGATTGGATCAAGACGTTT.

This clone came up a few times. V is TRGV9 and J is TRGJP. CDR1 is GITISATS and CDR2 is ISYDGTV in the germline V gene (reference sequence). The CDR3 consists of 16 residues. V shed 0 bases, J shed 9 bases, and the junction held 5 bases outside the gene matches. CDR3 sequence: CALWEVLRLGKKIKVF. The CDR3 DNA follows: TGTGCCTTGTGGGAGGTGCTACGGTTGGGCAAAAAAATCAAGGTATTT.

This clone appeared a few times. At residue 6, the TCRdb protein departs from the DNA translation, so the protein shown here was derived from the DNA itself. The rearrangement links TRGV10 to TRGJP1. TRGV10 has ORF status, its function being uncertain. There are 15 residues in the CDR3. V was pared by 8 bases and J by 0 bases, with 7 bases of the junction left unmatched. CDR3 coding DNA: TGTGCTGCGTGGGATTCCCATACCACTGGTTGGTTCAAGATATTT. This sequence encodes CAAWDSHTTGWFKIF.

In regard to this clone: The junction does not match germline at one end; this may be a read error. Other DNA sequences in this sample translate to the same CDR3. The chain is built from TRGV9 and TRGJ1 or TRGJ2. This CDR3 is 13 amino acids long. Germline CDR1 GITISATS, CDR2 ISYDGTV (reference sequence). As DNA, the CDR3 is TGTGCCTTGTGGGGCCGAAATTATTATAAGAAGCTCTTT. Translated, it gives CALWGRNYYKKLF.

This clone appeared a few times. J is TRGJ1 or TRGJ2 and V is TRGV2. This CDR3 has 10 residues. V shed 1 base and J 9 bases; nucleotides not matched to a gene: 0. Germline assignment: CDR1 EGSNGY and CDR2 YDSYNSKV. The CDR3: CATWDGKKLF. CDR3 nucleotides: TGTGCCACCTGGGACGGTAAGAAACTCTTT.

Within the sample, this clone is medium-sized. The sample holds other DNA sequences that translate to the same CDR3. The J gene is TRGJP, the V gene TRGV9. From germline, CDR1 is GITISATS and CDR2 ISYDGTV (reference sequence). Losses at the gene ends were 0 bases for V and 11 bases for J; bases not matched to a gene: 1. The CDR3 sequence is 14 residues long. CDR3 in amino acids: CALWEVLGKKIKVF. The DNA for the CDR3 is TGTGCCTTGTGGGAGGTGCTGGGCAAAAAAATCAAGGTATTT.

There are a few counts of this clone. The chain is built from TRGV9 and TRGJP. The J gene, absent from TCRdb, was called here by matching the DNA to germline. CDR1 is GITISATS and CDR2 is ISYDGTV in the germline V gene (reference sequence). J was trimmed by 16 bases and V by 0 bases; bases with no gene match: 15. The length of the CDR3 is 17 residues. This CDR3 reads CALWEVRELGKKKIKVF. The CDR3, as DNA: TGTGCCTTGTGGGAGGTGCGAGAGTTGGGCAAAAAAAAAATCAAGGTATTT.

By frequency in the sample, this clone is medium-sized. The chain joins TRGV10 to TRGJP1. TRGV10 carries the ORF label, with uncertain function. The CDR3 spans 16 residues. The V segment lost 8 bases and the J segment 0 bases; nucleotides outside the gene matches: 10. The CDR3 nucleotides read TGTGCTGCGTGGGATTCTATCTATACCACTGGTTGGTTCAAGATATTT. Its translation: CAAWDSIYTTGWFKIF.

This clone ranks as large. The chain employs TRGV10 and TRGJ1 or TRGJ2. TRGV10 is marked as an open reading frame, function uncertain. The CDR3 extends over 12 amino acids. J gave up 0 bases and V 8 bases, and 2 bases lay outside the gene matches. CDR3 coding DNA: TGTGCTGCGTGGGAGAATTATTATAAGAAACTCTTT. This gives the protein CAAWENYYKKLF.

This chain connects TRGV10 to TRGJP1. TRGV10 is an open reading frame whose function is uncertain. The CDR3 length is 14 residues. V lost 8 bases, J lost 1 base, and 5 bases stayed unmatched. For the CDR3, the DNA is TGTGCTGCGTGGGGCTCTACCACTGGTTGGTTCAAGATATTT. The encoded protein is CAAWGSTTGWFKIF.

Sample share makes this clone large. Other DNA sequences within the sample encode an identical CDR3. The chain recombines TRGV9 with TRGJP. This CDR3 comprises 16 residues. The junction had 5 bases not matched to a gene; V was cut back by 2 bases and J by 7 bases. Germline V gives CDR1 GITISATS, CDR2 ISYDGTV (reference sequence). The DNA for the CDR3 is TGTGCCTTGTGGGAGGCTTTGGAGTTGGGCAAAAAAATCAAGGTATTT. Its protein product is CALWEALELGKKIKVF.

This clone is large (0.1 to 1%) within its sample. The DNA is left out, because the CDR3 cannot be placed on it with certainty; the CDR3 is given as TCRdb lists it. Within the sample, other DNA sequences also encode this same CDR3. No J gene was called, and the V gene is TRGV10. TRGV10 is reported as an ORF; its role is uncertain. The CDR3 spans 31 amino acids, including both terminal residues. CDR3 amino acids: CAAWDYFIIRNSLAVEQHLLSQVSIGRIQHF.

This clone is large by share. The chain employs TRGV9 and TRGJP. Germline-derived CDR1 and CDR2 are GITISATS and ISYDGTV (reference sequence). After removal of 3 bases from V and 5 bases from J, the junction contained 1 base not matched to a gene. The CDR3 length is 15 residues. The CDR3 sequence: CALWEKELGKKIKVF. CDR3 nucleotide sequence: TGTGCCTTGTGGGAGAAAGAGTTGGGCAAAAAAATCAAGGTATTT.

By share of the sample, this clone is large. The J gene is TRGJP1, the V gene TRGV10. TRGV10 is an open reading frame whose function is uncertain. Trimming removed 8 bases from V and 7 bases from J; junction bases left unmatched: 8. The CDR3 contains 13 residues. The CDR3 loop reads CAAWDYFGWFKIF. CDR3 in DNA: TGTGCTGCGTGGGATTATTTTGGTTGGTTCAAGATATTT.

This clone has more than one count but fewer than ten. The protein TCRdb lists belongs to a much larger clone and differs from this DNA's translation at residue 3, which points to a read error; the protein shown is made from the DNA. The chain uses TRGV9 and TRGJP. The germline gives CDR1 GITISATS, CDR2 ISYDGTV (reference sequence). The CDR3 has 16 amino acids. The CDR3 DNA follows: TGTGCCGTGTGGGAGGTGCAAGAGTTGGGCAAAAAAATCAAGGTATTT. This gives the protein CAVWEVQELGKKIKVF.

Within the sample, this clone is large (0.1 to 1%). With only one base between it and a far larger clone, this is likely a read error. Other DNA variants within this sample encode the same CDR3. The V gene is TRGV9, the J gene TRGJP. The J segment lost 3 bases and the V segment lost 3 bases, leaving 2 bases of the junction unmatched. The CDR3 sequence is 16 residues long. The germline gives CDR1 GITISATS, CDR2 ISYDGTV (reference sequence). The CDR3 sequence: CALWELQELGKKIKVF. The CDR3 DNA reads TGTGCCTTGTGGGAGTTGCAAGAGTTGGGCAAAAAAATCAAGGTATTT.